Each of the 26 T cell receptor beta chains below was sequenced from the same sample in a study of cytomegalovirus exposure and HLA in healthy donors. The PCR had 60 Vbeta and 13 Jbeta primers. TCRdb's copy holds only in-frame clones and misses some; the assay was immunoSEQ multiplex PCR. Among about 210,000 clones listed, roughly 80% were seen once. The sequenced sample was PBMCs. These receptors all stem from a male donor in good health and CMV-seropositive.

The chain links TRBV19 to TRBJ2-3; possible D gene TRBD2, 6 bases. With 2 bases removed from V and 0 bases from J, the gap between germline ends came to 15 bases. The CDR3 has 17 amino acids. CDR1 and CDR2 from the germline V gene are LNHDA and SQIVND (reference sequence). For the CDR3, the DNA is TGTGCCAGTAGTATAAGTGTACGACTAGATAGCACAGATACGCAGTATTTT. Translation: CASSISVRLDSTDTQYF. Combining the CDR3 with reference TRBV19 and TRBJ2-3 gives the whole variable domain DGGITQSPKYLFRKEGQNVTLSCEQNLNHDAMYWYRQDPGQGLRLIYYSQIVNDFQKGDIAEGYSVSREKKESFPLTVTSAQKNPTAFYLCASSISVRLDSTDTQYFGPGTRLTVL.

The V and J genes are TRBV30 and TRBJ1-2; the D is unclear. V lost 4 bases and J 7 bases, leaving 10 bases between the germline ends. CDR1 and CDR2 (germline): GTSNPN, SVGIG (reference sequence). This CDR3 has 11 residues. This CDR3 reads CAWNRRSGYTF. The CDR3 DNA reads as TGTGCCTGGAACCGTCGGAGTGGCTACACCTTC.

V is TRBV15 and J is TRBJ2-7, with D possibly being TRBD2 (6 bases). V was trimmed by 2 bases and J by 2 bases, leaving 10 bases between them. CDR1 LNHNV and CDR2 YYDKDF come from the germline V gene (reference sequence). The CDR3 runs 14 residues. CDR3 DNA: TGTGCCACCAGCAGACCGACGGGGGCCTACGAGCAGTACTTC. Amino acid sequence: CATSRPTGAYEQYF. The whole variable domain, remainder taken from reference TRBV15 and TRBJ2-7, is DAMVIQNPRYQVTQFGKPVTLSCSQTLNHNVMYWYQQKSSQAPKLLFHYYDKDFNNEADTPDNFQSRRPNTSFCFLDIRSPGLGDTAMYLCATSRPTGAYEQYFGPGTRLTVT.

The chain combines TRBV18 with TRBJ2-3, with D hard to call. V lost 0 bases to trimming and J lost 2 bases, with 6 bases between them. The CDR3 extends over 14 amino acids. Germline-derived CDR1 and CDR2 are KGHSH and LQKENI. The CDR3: CASSPPQHTDTQYF. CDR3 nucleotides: TGTGCCAGCTCACCACCTCAACACACAGATACGCAGTATTTT.

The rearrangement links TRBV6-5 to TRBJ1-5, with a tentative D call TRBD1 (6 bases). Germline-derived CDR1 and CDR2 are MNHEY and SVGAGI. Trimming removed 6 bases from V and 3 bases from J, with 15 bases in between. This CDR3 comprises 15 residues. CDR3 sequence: CASSKTGQTNQPQHF. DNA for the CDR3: TGTGCCAGCAGCAAAACCGGACAGACCAATCAGCCCCAGCATTTT.

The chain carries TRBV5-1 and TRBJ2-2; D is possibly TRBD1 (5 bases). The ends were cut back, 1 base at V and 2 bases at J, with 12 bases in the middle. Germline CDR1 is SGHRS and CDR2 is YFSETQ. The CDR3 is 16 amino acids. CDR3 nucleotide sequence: TGCGCCAGCAGCTTGCGCCCGACAGTAAACACCGGGGAGCTGTTTTTT. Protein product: CASSLRPTVNTGELFF.

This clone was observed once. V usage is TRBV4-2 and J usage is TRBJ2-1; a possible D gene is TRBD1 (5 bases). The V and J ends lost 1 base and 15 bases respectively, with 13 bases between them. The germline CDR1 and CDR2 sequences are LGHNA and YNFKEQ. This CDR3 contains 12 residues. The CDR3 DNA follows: TGTGCCAGCAGCCAAGTTTCCCAGGGCGTGTTCTTC. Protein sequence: CASSQVSQGVFF.

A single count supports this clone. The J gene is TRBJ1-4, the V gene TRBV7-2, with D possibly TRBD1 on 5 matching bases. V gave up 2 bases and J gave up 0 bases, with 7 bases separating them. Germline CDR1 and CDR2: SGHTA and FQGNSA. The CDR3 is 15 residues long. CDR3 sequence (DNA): TGTGCCAGCAGCTTATCGGGGGCAACTAATGAAAAACTGTTTTTT. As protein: CASSLSGATNEKLFF.

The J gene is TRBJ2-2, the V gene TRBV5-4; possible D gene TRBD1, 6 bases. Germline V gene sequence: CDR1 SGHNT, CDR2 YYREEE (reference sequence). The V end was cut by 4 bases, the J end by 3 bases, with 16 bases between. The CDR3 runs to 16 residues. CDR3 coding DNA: TGTGCCAGCAGCACGAAGGGGGTTCCTTACACCGGGGAGCTGTTTTTT. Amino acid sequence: CASSTKGVPYTGELFF.

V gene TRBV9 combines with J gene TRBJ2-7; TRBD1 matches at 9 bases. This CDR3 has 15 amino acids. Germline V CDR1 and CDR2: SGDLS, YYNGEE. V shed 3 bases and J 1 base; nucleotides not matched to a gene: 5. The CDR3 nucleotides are TGTGCCAGCAGCGAGGGGACAGGGAGTTCCTACGAGCAGTACTTC. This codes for CASSEGTGSSYEQYF.

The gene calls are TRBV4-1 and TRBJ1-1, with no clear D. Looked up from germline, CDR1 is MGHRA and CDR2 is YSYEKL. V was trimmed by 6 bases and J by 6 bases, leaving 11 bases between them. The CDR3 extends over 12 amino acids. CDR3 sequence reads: CASSLPPAEAFF. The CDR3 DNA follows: TGCGCCAGCAGTCTTCCACCGGCTGAAGCTTTCTTT.

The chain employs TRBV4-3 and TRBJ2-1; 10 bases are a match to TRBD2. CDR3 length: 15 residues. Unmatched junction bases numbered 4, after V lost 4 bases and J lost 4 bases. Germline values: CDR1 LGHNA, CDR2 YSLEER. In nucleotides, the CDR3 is TGCGCCAGCAGCCCTGGACTAGCGGAGTACAATGAGCAGTTCTTC. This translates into CASSPGLAEYNEQFF.

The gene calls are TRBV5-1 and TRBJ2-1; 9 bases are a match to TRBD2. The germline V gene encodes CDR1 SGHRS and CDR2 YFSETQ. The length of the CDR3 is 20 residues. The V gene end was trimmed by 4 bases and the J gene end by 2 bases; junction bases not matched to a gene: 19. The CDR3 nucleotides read TGCGCCAGCAGCAAACATGCCCGGAGCGGACTAGCGAGGGCCTACAATGAGCAGTTCTTC. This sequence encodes CASSKHARSGLARAYNEQFF.

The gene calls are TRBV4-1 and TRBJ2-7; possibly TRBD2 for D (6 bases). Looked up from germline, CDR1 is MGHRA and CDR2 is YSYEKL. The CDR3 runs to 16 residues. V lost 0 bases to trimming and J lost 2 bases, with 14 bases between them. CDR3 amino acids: CASSQDTAGTPYEQYF. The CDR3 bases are TGCGCCAGCAGCCAAGATACAGCGGGCACTCCCTACGAGCAGTACTTC.

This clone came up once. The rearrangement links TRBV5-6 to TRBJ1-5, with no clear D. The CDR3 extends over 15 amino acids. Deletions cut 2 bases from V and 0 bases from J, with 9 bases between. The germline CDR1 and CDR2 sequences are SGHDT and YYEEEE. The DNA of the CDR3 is TGTGCCAGCAGCTTAGGCGGTTATAGCAATCAGCCCCAGCATTTT. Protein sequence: CASSLGGYSNQPQHF.

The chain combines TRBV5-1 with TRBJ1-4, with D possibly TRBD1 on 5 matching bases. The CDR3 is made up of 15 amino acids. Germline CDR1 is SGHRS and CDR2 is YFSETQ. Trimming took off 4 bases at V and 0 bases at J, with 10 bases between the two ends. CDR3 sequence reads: CASSPGSATNEKLFF. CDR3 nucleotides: TGCGCCAGCAGCCCAGGGTCTGCAACTAATGAAAAACTGTTTTTT.

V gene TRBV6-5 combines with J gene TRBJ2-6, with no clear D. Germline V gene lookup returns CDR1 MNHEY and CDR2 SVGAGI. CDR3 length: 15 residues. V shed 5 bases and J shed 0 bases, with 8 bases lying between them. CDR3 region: CASSLRSSGANVLTF. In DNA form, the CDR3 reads TGTGCCAGCAGTCTTCGGAGCTCTGGGGCCAACGTCCTGACTTTC.

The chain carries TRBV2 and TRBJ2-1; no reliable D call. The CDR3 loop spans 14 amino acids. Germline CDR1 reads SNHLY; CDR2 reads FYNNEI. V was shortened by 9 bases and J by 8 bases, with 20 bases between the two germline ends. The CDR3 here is CARLKPTVVDEQFF. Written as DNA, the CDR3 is TGTGCCAGGCTGAAGCCCACCGTAGTCGATGAGCAGTTCTTC.

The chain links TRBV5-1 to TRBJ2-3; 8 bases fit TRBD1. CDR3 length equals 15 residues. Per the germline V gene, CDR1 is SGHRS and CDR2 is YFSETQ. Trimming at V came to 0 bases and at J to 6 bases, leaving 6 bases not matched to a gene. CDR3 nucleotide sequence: TGCGCCAGCAGCTTGGTCGGCAGGGGGCCGGATACGCAGTATTTT. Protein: CASSLVGRGPDTQYF.

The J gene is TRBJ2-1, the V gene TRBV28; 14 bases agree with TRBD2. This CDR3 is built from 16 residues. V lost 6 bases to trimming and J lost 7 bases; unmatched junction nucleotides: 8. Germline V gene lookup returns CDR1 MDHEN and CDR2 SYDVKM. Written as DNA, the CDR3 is TGTGCCAGCAGATCATCGGGACTAGCGGGAGTTAATGAGCAGTTCTTC. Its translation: CASRSSGLAGVNEQFF.

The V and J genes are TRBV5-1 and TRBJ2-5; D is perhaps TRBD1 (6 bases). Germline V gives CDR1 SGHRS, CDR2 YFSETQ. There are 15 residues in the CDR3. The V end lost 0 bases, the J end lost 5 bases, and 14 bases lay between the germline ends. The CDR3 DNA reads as TGCGCCAGCAGCTTGGGGAACAGGGTGGTGGAGACCCAGTACTTC. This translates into CASSLGNRVVETQYF. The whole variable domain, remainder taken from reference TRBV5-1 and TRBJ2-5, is KAGVTQTPRYLIKTRGQQVTLSCSPISGHRSVSWYQQTPGQGLQFLFEYFSETQRNKGNFPGRFSGRQFSNSRSEMNVSTLELGDSALYLCASSLGNRVVETQYFGPGTRLLVL.

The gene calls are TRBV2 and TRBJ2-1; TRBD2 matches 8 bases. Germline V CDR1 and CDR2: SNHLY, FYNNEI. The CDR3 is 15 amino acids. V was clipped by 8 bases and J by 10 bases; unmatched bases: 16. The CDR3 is CASLLGLAAGEEQFF. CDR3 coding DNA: TGTGCCAGCCTCCTCGGACTAGCAGCCGGGGAGGAGCAGTTCTTC.

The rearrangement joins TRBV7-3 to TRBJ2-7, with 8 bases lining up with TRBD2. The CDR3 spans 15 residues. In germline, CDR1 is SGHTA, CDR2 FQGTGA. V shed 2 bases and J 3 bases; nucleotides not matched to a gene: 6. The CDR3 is CASSLAGGTDYEQYF. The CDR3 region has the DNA TGTGCCAGCAGCTTAGCGGGGGGTACAGACTACGAGCAGTACTTC.

CDR3 region: CASSLDARGLTEAFF. The CDR3 DNA follows: TGCGCCAGCAGCTTGGATGCCAGGGGATTGACTGAAGCTTTCTTT. The chain carries TRBV5-1 and TRBJ1-1, with D possibly being TRBD1 (6 bases). CDR1 is SGHRS, CDR2 YFSETQ, per germline. There are 15 residues in the CDR3. Trimming took off 0 bases at V and 5 bases at J, with 14 bases between the two ends.

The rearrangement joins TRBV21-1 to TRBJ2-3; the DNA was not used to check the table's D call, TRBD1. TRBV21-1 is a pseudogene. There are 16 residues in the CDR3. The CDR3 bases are TGTGCCAGCAGCAACAGGGGGGATCGGGCCACAGATACGCAGTATTTT. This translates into CASSNRGDRATDTQYF.

The CDR3 DNA is TGTGCCAGCAGAACAGGGGCCGCAACTAATGAAAAACTGTTTTTT. This translates into CASRTGAATNEKLFF. The J gene is TRBJ1-4, the V gene TRBV27; 7 nucleotides align to TRBD1. Germline values: CDR1 MNHEY, CDR2 SMNVEV (reference sequence). The CDR3 consists of 15 residues. With V trimmed by 6 bases and J by 0 bases, 4 bases remained unmatched.